This TCR beta chain stems from a study of T cell responses to AZD1222 COVID-19 vaccine. General study points: Researchers took repertoire samples only after the peak T cell response had come. Across the whole spike, CD4 TCRs peaked at regions 160-218 and 743-854.

The germline gives CDR1 SGHVS, CDR2 FNYEAQ. V lost 5 bases, J lost 5 bases, and 25 bases lay in between. The length of the CDR3 is 18 residues. In the case of this clone: Its antigen is undetermined.

TCRdb keeps only in-frame clones here, not all; method: immunoSEQ multiplex PCR. The sample contains around 80,000 clones, approximately 83% of which appear only once. V usage is TRBV7-6 and J usage is TRBJ2-1; weak D call: TRBD2 (6 bases). This clonotype was sampled from an adult who received the AZD1222 COVID-19 vaccine. The input for sequencing was peripheral blood, taken 28 days after the second AZD1222 dose. The CDR3 sequence is CASSPRDSLTGRNNEQFF. DNA of the CDR3: TGTGCCAGCAGCCCGCGGGATTCGCTGACTGGACGAAACAATGAGCAGTTCTTC.